This T cell receptor beta chain is from a study of cytomegalovirus exposure and HLA in healthy donors. The wider study: Among several hundred genotyped donors, 80% to 90% fell in the Caucasian-associated ancestry cluster. Study-wide findings and caveats: Data from an earlier analysis indicated that most TCR beta V segments were productive either about 90% or about 30% of the time. Some TCR beta chains (roughly 150 of them) were listed as cytomegalovirus-associated.

Note on this clone: Its antigen remains unidentified.

The V segment lost 0 bases and the J segment 3 bases; nucleotides outside the gene matches: 5. Germline V gene lookup returns CDR1 MGHRA and CDR2 YSYEKL. CDR3 length: 16 amino acids. In the PCR, 60 Vbeta and 13 Jbeta primers were used. The repertoire was sequenced with immunoSEQ multiplex PCR; TCRdb's copy has only in-frame clones and lacks some. Of tens of thousands of clones detected, under 80% appear once; the ten largest clones hold about 12%. The chain combines TRBV4-1 with TRBJ2-7, with TRBD1 matching 10 bases. The receptor was isolated from a male donor in good health and CMV-seropositive. The sequenced sample consisted of PBMCs. The CDR3 nucleotides read TGCGCCAGCAGCCAAGACGCGGACAGGGGGTTCTACGAGCAGTACTTC. It is translated as CASSQDADRGFYEQYF.